This T cell receptor beta chain was observed in a study of T cell responses to AZD1222 COVID-19 vaccine. CDR1 and CDR2 (germline): PRHDT, FYEKMQ (reference sequence). The length of the CDR3 is 14 residues. V was clipped by 5 bases and J by 7 bases, with 18 bases between them. In its sample, this clone was seen once. The antigen is not known. Study conclusions and caveats: Regions left unmutated in variants are reportedly the target of nearly half of spike-specific TCRs. Clonal diversity was possibly underestimated, and the donors were mostly white British, with more females. Baseline antibody screening turned up just a handful of seropositive AZD1222 recipients. CD4 TCRs associated with vaccination spanned spike, dominating at 160-218 and 743-854.

Assay: immunoSEQ multiplex PCR; the TCRdb copy retains only in-frame clones and omits some. The sample records some 71,000 clones, roughly nine tenths being singletons. The rearrangement uses TRBV13 and TRBJ2-7, with D hard to call. This clonotype originated in an adult who received the AZD1222 COVID-19 vaccine. The sample here was peripheral blood, taken 28 days after the second AZD1222 dose. The CDR3 nucleotides are TGTGCCAGCAGCACGGTGACCCGCTACGCAGAGCAGTACTTC. Translating gives CASSTVTRYAEQYF.